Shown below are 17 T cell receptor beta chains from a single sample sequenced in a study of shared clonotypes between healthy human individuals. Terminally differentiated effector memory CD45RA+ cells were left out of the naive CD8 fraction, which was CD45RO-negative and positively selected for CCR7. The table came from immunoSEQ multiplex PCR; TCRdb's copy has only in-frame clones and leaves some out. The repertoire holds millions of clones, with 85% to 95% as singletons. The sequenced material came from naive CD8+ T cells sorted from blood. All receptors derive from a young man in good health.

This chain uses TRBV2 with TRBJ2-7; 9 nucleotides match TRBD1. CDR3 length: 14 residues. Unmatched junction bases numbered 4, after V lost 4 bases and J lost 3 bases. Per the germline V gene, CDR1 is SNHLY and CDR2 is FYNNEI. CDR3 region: CASSAGTGYYEQYF. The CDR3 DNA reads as TGTGCCAGCAGTGCCGGGACAGGGTACTACGAGCAGTACTTC.

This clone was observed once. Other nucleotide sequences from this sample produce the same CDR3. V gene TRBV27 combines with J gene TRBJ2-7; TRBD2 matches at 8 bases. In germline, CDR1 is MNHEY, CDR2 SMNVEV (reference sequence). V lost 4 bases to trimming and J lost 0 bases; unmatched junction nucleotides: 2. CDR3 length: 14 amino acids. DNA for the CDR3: TGTGCCAGCAGTTACGGGGGGGGCTCCTACGAGCAGTACTTC. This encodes CASSYGGGSYEQYF.

The CDR3 nucleotides read TGTGCCAGCAGCTTTGGGACAGGGGTGGCTAAAGGCTACACCTTC. It yields the protein CASSFGTGVAKGYTF. This sequence joins TRBV5-6 and TRBJ1-2; 10 bases are shared with TRBD1. CDR3 length: 15 residues. Germline values: CDR1 SGHDT, CDR2 YYEEEE. V shed 2 bases, J shed 8 bases, and the junction held 9 bases outside the gene matches.

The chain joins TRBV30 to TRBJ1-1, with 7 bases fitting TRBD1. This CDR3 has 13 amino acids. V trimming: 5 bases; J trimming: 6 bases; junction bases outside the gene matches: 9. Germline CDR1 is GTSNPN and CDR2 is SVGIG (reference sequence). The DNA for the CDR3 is TGTGCCTGGGTATGGGACAGCCCCGCTGAAGCTTTCTTT. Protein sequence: CAWVWDSPAEAFF. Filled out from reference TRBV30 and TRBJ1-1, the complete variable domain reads SQTIHQWPATLVQPVGSPLSLECTVEGTSNPNLYWYRQAAGRGLQLLFYSVGIGQISSEVPQNLSASRPQDRQFILSSKKLLLSDSGFYLCAWVWDSPAEAFFGQGTRLTVV.

CDR3 sequence (DNA): TGTGCCGGCCAATCCTTTTTAGGGGGCTCTAACTATGGCTACACCTTC. Protein product: CAGQSFLGGSNYGYTF. This chain uses TRBV7-9 with TRBJ1-2; 7 bases line up with TRBD1. J gave up 0 bases and V 11 bases, and 15 bases lay outside the gene matches. CDR1 and CDR2 (germline): SEHNR, FQNEAQ (reference sequence). There are 16 residues in the CDR3.

CDR3 nucleotide sequence: TGTGCCAGCAGCCAAGGGGCAGGGGGCTATCACACTGAAGCTTTCTTT. This gives the protein CASSQGAGGYHTEAFF. The chain has TRBV7-9 and TRBJ1-1; 8 bases fit TRBD1. The CDR3 totals 16 residues. J lost 3 bases, V lost 5 bases, and 11 bases had no gene match. Per germline, CDR1 SEHNR and CDR2 FQNEAQ (reference sequence).

Written as DNA, the CDR3 is TGTGCCAGCAGCCACCTTGGGACAGCCGGGGGGTCCTATAATTCACCCCTCCACTTT. Its translation: CASSHLGTAGGSYNSPLHF. The rearrangement joins TRBV27 to TRBJ1-6; 7 bases map to TRBD1. The CDR3 is made up of 19 amino acids. The J segment lost 1 base and the V segment lost 6 bases, leaving 15 bases of the junction unmatched. The germline V gene encodes CDR1 MNHEY and CDR2 SMNVEV (reference sequence).

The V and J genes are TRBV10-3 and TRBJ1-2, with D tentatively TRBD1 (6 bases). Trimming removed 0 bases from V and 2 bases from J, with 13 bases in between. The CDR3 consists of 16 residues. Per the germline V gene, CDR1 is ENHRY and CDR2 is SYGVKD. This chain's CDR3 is CAISESQTGPNYGYTF. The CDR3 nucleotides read TGTGCCATCAGTGAGTCGCAGACAGGACCGAACTATGGCTACACCTTC.

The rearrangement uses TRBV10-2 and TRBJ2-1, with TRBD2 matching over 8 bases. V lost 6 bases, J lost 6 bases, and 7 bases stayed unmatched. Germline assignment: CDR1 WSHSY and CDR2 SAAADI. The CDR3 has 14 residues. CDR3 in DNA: TGCGCCAGCAGGAGGGGACTAGGAGGCAATGAGCAGTTCTTC. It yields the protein CASRRGLGGNEQFF.

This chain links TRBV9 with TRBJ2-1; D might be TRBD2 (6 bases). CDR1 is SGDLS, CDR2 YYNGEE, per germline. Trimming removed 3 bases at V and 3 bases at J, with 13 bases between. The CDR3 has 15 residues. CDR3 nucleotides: TGTGCCAGCAGCGCCTCCGGGACTTACTACAATGAGCAGTTCTTC. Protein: CASSASGTYYNEQFF.

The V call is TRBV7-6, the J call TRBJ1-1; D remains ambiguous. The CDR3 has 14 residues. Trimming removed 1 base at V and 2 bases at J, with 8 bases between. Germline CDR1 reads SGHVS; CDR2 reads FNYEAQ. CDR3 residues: CASSLGAGNTEAFF. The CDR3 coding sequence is TGTGCCAGCAGCTTAGGGGCGGGAAACACTGAAGCTTTCTTT.

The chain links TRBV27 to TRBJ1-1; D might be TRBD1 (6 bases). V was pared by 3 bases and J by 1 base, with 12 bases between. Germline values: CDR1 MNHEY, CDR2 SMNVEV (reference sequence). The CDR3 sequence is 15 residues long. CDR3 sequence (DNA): TGTGCCAGCAGTTTGATGCCAGGGGCGAACACTGAAGCTTTCTTT. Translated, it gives CASSLMPGANTEAFF.

This chain's CDR3 is CASSLYDRFYEQYF. CDR3 in DNA: TGTGCCAGCAGTTTATACGACAGGTTCTACGAGCAGTACTTC. The chain combines TRBV28 with TRBJ2-7, with D possibly matching TRBD1 (6 bases). Trimming removed 1 base from V and 3 bases from J, with 10 bases in between. From germline, CDR1 is MDHEN and CDR2 SYDVKM. The CDR3 contains 14 residues.

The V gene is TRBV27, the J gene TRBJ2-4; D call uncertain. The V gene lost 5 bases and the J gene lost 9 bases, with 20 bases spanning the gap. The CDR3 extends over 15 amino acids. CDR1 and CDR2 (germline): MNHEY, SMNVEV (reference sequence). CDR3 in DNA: TGTGCCAGCAGTCCATTCGGCCCGGTCAGCTCCATTCAGTACTTC. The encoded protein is CASSPFGPVSSIQYF.

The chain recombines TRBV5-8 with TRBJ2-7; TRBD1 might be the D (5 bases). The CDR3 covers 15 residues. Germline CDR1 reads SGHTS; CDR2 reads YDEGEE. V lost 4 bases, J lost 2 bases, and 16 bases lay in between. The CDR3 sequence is CASSPSGLLTYEQYF. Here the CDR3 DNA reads TGTGCCAGCAGCCCCTCAGGGCTCCTAACCTACGAGCAGTACTTC.

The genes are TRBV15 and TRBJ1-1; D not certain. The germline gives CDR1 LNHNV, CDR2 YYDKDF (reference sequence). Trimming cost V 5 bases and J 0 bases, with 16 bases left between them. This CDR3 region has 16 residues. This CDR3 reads CATSGRALGVNTEAFF. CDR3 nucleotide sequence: TGTGCCACCAGCGGTAGGGCGTTAGGTGTGAACACTGAAGCTTTCTTT.

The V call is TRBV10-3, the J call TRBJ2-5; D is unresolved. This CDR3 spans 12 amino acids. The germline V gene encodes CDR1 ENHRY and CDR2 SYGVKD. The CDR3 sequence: CAFRWHQETQYF. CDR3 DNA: TGTGCGTTTCGGTGGCATCAAGAGACCCAGTACTTC.